This TCR beta chain was recovered during a study of blood T cell repertoires in COVID-19. Study details: Acute and convalescent COVID-19 samples came from the United States, Italy and Spain.

Original analysis: Reference gene primers were amplified, and this amplification served to estimate nucleated cell counts. Profiled with immunoSEQ multiplex PCR; TCRdb holds only in-frame clones, not every one. Clonal size and the V and J genes are those of that table, whereas D and trimming came from the DNA. Of around 270,000 clones listed, around 92% are singletons. With 5 bases clipped from V and 5 bases from J, the junction kept 6 bases outside the gene matches. This CDR3 is 13 amino acids long. Germline V gene sequence: CDR1 ENHRY, CDR2 SYGVKD. In Seattle, patients joined the study during active infection and were tracked longitudinally.

Sequencing was performed on peripheral blood. This sequence was found in a person aged 18-30 years with COVID-19, enrolled during active disease. J is TRBJ2-7 and V is TRBV10-3; 7 nucleotides match TRBD2. CDR3 nucleotides: TGTGCCATCAGTAGGGCGGGAGAGGACGAGCAGTACTTC. It codes for CAISRAGEDEQYF.